This is a list of T cell receptor beta chains from one sample in a study of Ad26.COV2.S vaccination and SARS-CoV-2 variants. Only in-frame clones appear in the TCRdb table, and some are missing; sequencing was by immunoSEQ multiplex PCR. In the table there are about 350,000 clones, 92% of which are singletons. The material sequenced was peripheral blood, taken after recovery from COVID-19. The receptors here all came from a human donor who had recovered from COVID-19. Both conserved end residues are part of each CDR3.

TRBJ1-2 TRBV5-8 CASILDPGDGYTF
TRBJ2-3 TRBV6-5 CASSYSGTSGTDTQYF
TRBJ1-2 TRBV9 CASSGPGQGGYGYTF
TRBJ1-5 TRBV27 CASSLGGTNQPQHF
TRBJ2-5 TRBV25-1 CASRGEYQETQYF
TRBJ2-5 TRBV6-4 CASSDRGPYKGGQEETQYF
TRBJ2-7 TRBV9 CASSPDRPYEQYF
TRBJ1-6 TRBV9 CASSAGQGENSPLHF
TRBJ1-2 TRBV3-1/TRBV3-2 CASSQGSGGYTF
TRBJ2-3 TRBV7-9 CASSPFGGPRTDTQYF
TRBJ1-6 TRBV27 CASSLWQGSNSPLHF
TRBJ2-4 TRBV18 CASSPTGQGASKNIQYF
TRBJ2-5 TRBV5-1 CASSSAKGVLQETQYF
TRBJ2-3 TRBV15 CATALLGENTDTQYF
TRBJ2-1 TRBV27 CASSLLRESNNEQFF
TRBJ1-4 TRBV6-5 CASNRDRAEKLFF
TRBJ1-3 TRBV25-1 CASSRTGGSGNTIYF
TRBJ2-1 TRBV5-1 CASSPRTSGGVNEQFF
TRBJ1-6 TRBV7-2 CASSKGRSSYNSPLHF
TRBJ1-1 TRBV2 CASEGTGSNTEAFF
TRBJ2-3 TRBV7-9 CASSLAGARTDTQYF
TRBJ2-3 TRBV6-2/TRBV6-3 CASSSHPTTSGPGDTQYF
TRBJ1-2 TRBV6-5 CASSRGGQGRGGYTF
TRBJ2-2 TRBV2 CASSEIRGGTGELFF
TRBJ2-5 TRBV9 CASSVAVGQETQYF
TRBJ1-1 TRBV7-9 CASRGGPEAFF
TRBJ2-2 TRBV25-1 CASIGQGPGELFF
TRBJ1-1 TRBV12-5 CASVGVGDTEAFF
TRBJ1-5 TRBV19 CAVSMGRNSNQPQHF
TRBJ1-1 TRBV19 CASSTITKPNTEAFF
TRBJ2-7 TRBV19 CASSIAPTVSYEQYF
TRBJ2-1 TRBV7-3 CASSLNGGPYNEQFF
TRBJ2-3 TRBV6-4 CASSDSGADTQYF
TRBJ1-2 TRBV18 CASSPPGGANYGYTF
TRBJ2-3 TRBV6-1 CASSEGGANTQYF
TRBJ2-2 TRBV5-1 CASSLEVTGPPGELFF
TRBJ2-1 TRBV9 CASSIQGSQSSYNEQFF